The source of this T cell receptor (beta chain) is a study of monozygotic twins with inflammatory bowel disease. TCRdb re-called the 5' RACE reads; one entry per CDR3 protein, DNA not given. Listed are about 210,000 distinct CDR3 sequences; roughly 1.7% falls within the top ten. Sequencing was done on a sample of blood. This TCR was sampled from a human donor with ulcerative colitis or Crohn's disease, or a healthy co-twin of an affected twin (not recorded which).

CDR3 protein: CSARDPRARGNFEQYF. The chain carries TRBV20-1 and TRBJ2-7; TCRdb designates TRBD1, a call that cannot be tested without DNA. The CDR3 is made up of 16 amino acids. Germline V gives CDR1 DFQATT, CDR2 SNEGSKA (reference sequence).